This TCR beta chain stems from a study of T cells in Graves' hyperthyroidism and ophthalmopathy. Points from the study as a whole: Blood samples included most of the expanded thyroid clonotypes exceeding 0.001. Onset of ophthalmopathy came a median approximately 6.9 months after the model predicted it.

Per the germline V gene, CDR1 is MNHNS and CDR2 is SASEGT. This CDR3 is 13 amino acids long. Trimming left V 4 bases short and J 8 bases short, with 9 bases between. Individuals with ophthalmopathy presented a Clinical Activity Score of at least 3, a NOSPECS grade of at least 4 and a duration under 3 months. Cells are PBMCs isolated from around 10 ml of fresh blood. This clonotype was seen ten or more times. Its antigen is not known. Template material for amplifying TCR beta CDR3 regions consisted of RNA transcripts. A first-round RT-PCR of the TCR CDR3 used the HTBI primer set. A single record per CDR3 protein comes from TCRdb applying MiXCR to the multiplex PCR reads. Of about 610,000 distinct CDR3 sequences listed, about 15% are singletons.

The gene calls are TRBV6-1 and TRBJ1-6; D may be TRBD1 (6 bases). Sequencing input: blood. This TCR was sampled from a woman in her 40s with Graves' ophthalmopathy. This chain's CDR3 is CASSGTAYSPLHF. Here the CDR3 DNA reads TGTGCCAGCAGTGGGACAGCCTATTCACCCCTCCACTTT.